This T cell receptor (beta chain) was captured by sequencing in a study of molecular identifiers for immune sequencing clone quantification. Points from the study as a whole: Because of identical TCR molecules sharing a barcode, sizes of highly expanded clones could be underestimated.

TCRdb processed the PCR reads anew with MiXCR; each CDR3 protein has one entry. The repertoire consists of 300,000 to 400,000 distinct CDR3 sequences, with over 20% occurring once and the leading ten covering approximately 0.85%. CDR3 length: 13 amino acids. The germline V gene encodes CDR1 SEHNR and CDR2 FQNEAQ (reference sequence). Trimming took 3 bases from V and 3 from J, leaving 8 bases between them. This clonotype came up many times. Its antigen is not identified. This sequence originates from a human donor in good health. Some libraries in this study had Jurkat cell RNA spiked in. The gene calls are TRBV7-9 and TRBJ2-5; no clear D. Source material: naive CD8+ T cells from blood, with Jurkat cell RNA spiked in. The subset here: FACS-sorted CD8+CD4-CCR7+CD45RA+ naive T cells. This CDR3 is CASSFTTEETQYF. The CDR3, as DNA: TGTGCCAGCAGCTTTACTACGGAAGAGACCCAGTACTTC.